The rows below give T cell receptor beta chains drawn from one sample of a study of Ad26.COV2.S vaccination and SARS-CoV-2 variants. Assay used: immunoSEQ multiplex PCR; TCRdb lists only in-frame clones, some missing. In the table there are roughly 300,000 clones, about 88% of which are singletons. The sample here was peripheral blood, taken in a trial of Ad26.COV2.S vaccine versus placebo. Receptors originate from a person aged 18-60 years who received the Ad26.COV2.S COVID-19 vaccine or a placebo. The CDR3 runs from the conserved cysteine through the conserved F or W. The D gene is left open where the match is weak. Size tells how often a clone was seen (once, few, many) or the class of an expanded clone, and some rows leave it out.

clone_size: -; v_call: TRBV28; j_call: TRBJ1-2; d_call: -; cdr3_aa: CASSSKPNYGYTF; cdr3_nt: TGTGCCAGCAGTTCAAAACCTAACTATGGCTACACCTTC
clone_size: -; v_call: TRBV28; j_call: TRBJ2-2; d_call: -; cdr3_aa: CASRAGTGELFF; cdr3_nt: TGTGCCAGCAGGGCGGGCACCGGGGAGCTGTTTTTT
clone_size: -; v_call: TRBV5-1; j_call: TRBJ1-2; d_call: -; cdr3_aa: CASSAIGAANYGYTF; cdr3_nt: TGCGCCAGCAGCGCGATAGGGGCGGCTAACTATGGCTACACCTTC
clone_size: few; v_call: TRBV7-2; j_call: TRBJ1-2; d_call: TRBD1; cdr3_aa: CASSSVPGQGNYGYTF; cdr3_nt: TGTGCCAGCAGCTCCGTCCCGGGACAGGGAAACTATGGCTACACCTTC
clone_size: few; v_call: TRBV4-1; j_call: TRBJ1-2; d_call: TRBD1; cdr3_aa: CASGPGQGLRANYGYTF; cdr3_nt: TGCGCCAGCGGGCCGGGACAGGGCCTTCGAGCTAACTATGGCTACACCTTC
clone_size: -; v_call: TRBV10-3; j_call: TRBJ2-7; d_call: TRBD1; cdr3_aa: CAISESSGTGFVWQYF; cdr3_nt: TGTGCCATCAGTGAGTCATCCGGGACAGGGTTTGTCTGGCAGTACTTC
clone_size: -; v_call: TRBV6-4; j_call: TRBJ2-3; d_call: -; cdr3_aa: CASSVGISDTQYF; cdr3_nt: TGTGCCAGCAGTGTGGGGATTTCAGATACGCAGTATTTT
clone_size: -; v_call: TRBV11-2; j_call: TRBJ1-1; d_call: -; cdr3_aa: CASSLDDTEAFF; cdr3_nt: TGTGCCAGCAGCTTAGATGACACTGAAGCTTTCTTT
clone_size: -; v_call: TRBV4-3; j_call: TRBJ2-1; d_call: -; cdr3_aa: CASSQDTAGEDNEQFF; cdr3_nt: TGCGCCAGCAGCCAAGACACTGCCGGAGAGGACAATGAGCAGTTCTTC
clone_size: -; v_call: TRBV7-9; j_call: TRBJ1-1; d_call: TRBD1; cdr3_aa: CASSVSVGQGVGMNTEAFF; cdr3_nt: TGTGCCAGCAGTGTGTCCGTGGGACAGGGAGTAGGGATGAACACTGAAGCTTTCTTT
clone_size: -; v_call: TRBV7-9; j_call: TRBJ2-1; d_call: -; cdr3_aa: CASSPPEGILSNEQFF; cdr3_nt: TGTGCCAGCAGCCCACCCGAAGGGATCTTGTCCAATGAGCAGTTCTTC
clone_size: -; v_call: TRBV19; j_call: TRBJ1-2; d_call: -; cdr3_aa: CASSIPQDYGYTF; cdr3_nt: TGTGCCAGTAGTATCCCACAGGATTATGGCTACACCTTC
clone_size: -; v_call: TRBV10-3; j_call: TRBJ1-4; d_call: -; cdr3_aa: CAIRGGAATNEKLFF; cdr3_nt: TGTGCCATCAGGGGCGGGGCAGCAACTAATGAAAAACTGTTTTTT
clone_size: -; v_call: TRBV5-1; j_call: TRBJ1-1; d_call: TRBD1; cdr3_aa: CASSRDSSNTEAFF; cdr3_nt: TGCGCCAGCTCGAGGGACAGCTCGAACACTGAAGCTTTCTTT
clone_size: -; v_call: TRBV28; j_call: TRBJ2-3; d_call: -; cdr3_aa: CASSFMRRSYTDTQYF; cdr3_nt: TGTGCCAGCAGTTTTATGCGCAGGTCGTACACAGATACGCAGTATTTT
clone_size: -; v_call: TRBV7-3; j_call: TRBJ2-1; d_call: TRBD2; cdr3_aa: CASSPGTSGNNEQFF; cdr3_nt: TGTGCCAGCAGCCCCGGGACTAGCGGAAACAATGAGCAGTTCTTC
clone_size: -; v_call: TRBV5-1; j_call: TRBJ2-4; d_call: TRBD1; cdr3_aa: CASSLRTGENIQYF; cdr3_nt: TGCGCCAGCAGCTTGAGGACAGGGGAAAACATTCAGTACTTC
clone_size: once; v_call: TRBV7-3; j_call: TRBJ1-5; d_call: -; cdr3_aa: CASREKIPHRVFGNQPQHF; cdr3_nt: TGTGCCAGCAGGGAAAAAATCCCCCACAGGGTCTTCGGCAATCAGCCCCAGCATTTT
clone_size: -; v_call: TRBV6-2/TRBV6-3; j_call: TRBJ1-1; d_call: -; cdr3_aa: CASSYGRFTEAFF; cdr3_nt: TGTGCCAGCAGTTACGGCAGATTCACTGAAGCTTTCTTT
clone_size: -; v_call: TRBV9; j_call: TRBJ2-6; d_call: -; cdr3_aa: CASSVASGFGANVLTF; cdr3_nt: TGTGCCAGCAGCGTAGCCAGTGGGTTCGGGGCCAACGTCCTGACTTTC
clone_size: -; v_call: TRBV29-1; j_call: TRBJ2-5; d_call: TRBD1; cdr3_aa: CSVRTGGYETQYF; cdr3_nt: TGCAGCGTGCGGACAGGGGGCTACGAGACCCAGTACTTC
clone_size: -; v_call: TRBV7-6; j_call: TRBJ1-1; d_call: -; cdr3_aa: CASSPRQHPSNTEAFF; cdr3_nt: TGTGCCAGCAGCCCCCGACAGCATCCTTCGAACACTGAAGCTTTCTTT
clone_size: -; v_call: TRBV7-3; j_call: TRBJ1-5; d_call: TRBD1; cdr3_aa: CASSKDRGPYQPQHF; cdr3_nt: TGTGCCAGCAGTAAGGACAGGGGCCCGTATCAGCCCCAGCATTTT
clone_size: once; v_call: TRBV5-1; j_call: TRBJ1-1; d_call: -; cdr3_aa: CASNQQAMNTEAFF; cdr3_nt: TGCGCCAGCAATCAACAAGCTATGAACACTGAAGCTTTCTTT
clone_size: -; v_call: TRBV6-5; j_call: TRBJ1-5; d_call: -; cdr3_aa: CASSYSRIQPQHF; cdr3_nt: TGTGCCAGCAGTTACTCTCGGATTCAGCCCCAGCATTTT